These T cell receptor beta chains were read from a single sample in a study of blood T cell repertoires in COVID-19. Clones were read by immunoSEQ multiplex PCR, and TCRdb kept only the in-frame ones, dropping some. The table includes over 100,000 clones, about 89% detected once. The sample was peripheral blood. All receptors come from a woman between 70 and 85 years old with COVID-19, enrolled during active disease. CDR3s include the opening cysteine and the closing phenylalanine or tryptophan. A D gene is named only where the DNA matches it firmly. The size entry is marked missing in some rows and otherwise reads once, few, many or a size class.

j_call d_call v_call clone_size cdr3_nt cdr3_aa
TRBJ2-7 - TRBV29-1 - TGCAGCGTTGATTCCCCAGGCGAGCAGTACTTC CSVDSPGEQYF
TRBJ1-1 - TRBV28 once TGTGCCAGCAGTCCCCGGTCGCCGGGGATGAACACTGAAGCTTTCTTT CASSPRSPGMNTEAFF
TRBJ1-2 - TRBV27 - TGTGCCAGCAGTTTATCCCGAGGGAAGGGGGTCGGTGGCTACACCTTC CASSLSRGKGVGGYTF
TRBJ2-5 - TRBV5-6 once TGTGCCAGCAGCCTGGACAGATACCAAGAGACCCAGTACTTC CASSLDRYQETQYF
TRBJ2-7 - TRBV7-8 - TGTGCCAGCAGCTCCCGCGCCTACGAGCAGTACTTC CASSSRAYEQYF
TRBJ2-1 - TRBV9 - TGTGCCAGCAGCCCTCTCCCTAATCTTTACAATGAGCAGTTCTTC CASSPLPNLYNEQFF
TRBJ1-5 - TRBV2 - TGTGCCAGCAGTCTAGGAGCAGTTAGCAATCAGCCCCAGCATTTT CASSLGAVSNQPQHF
TRBJ2-3 - TRBV3-1/TRBV3-2 - TGTGCCAGCAGCCAAGGGCCAATAATCACAGATACGCAGTATTTT CASSQGPIITDTQYF
TRBJ1-2 - TRBV11-2 - TGTGCCAGCAGCTCTAGGGGGGGGGTTATCGCATATGGCTACACCTTC CASSSRGGVIAYGYTF
TRBJ1-1 - TRBV5-4 - TGTGCCAGCAGCTTGAATCAGGGCGACACTGAAGCTTTCTTT CASSLNQGDTEAFF
TRBJ1-1 - TRBV6-2/TRBV6-3 - TGTGCCAGCAGTGTAAGTGAGAGTGAAGCTTTCTTT CASSVSESEAFF
TRBJ1-2 - TRBV3-1/TRBV3-2 - TGTGCCAGCAGCCAAGTGGGACAACCATATGGCTACACCTTC CASSQVGQPYGYTF
TRBJ1-6 TRBD1 TRBV7-9 - TGTGCCAGCAGCTTAGCGGGACAGGGTGATTCACCCCTCCACTTT CASSLAGQGDSPLHF
TRBJ1-5 TRBD1 TRBV18 once TGTGCCAGCTCACGGGGACAGGGGGATAGCAATCAGCCCCAGCATTTT CASSRGQGDSNQPQHF
TRBJ2-1 - TRBV13 - TGTGCCAGCAGCTTAGGCCCAGGGCGAGAGCAGTTCTTC CASSLGPGREQFF
TRBJ2-5 - TRBV5-1 - TGCGCCAGCAGCTTGTCCAACCAAGAGACCCAGTACTTC CASSLSNQETQYF
TRBJ1-2 - TRBV24-1 - TGTGCCACCAGTGATGGAGGAGGGGCGCGTCCCAACTATGGCTACACCTTC CATSDGGGARPNYGYTF
TRBJ2-7 - TRBV7-7 - TGTGCCAGCAGCTTAGTCGGAAATGGGAGAGTGGTCTACGAGCAGTACTTC CASSLVGNGRVVYEQYF
TRBJ2-7 TRBD1 TRBV28 once TGTGCCAGCAGTTTAAAATCGACAGGGAAATACGAGCAGTACTTC CASSLKSTGKYEQYF
TRBJ2-5 TRBD1 TRBV29-1 - TGCAGCGTTGAGATCCGGACAGGGATGAAGACCCAGTACTTC CSVEIRTGMKTQYF
TRBJ1-2 - TRBV18 - TGTGCCAGCTCGGGAGGGGACGCCTATGGCTACACCTTC CASSGGDAYGYTF
TRBJ1-5 - TRBV28 - TGTGCCAGCAGTTTCGGGAAAGCTCGGTCCCAGCATTTT CASSFGKARSQHF
TRBJ1-5 TRBD1 TRBV28 - TGTGCCAGCAGTTCGACAGGGTCAACTGTCTATAGCAATCAGCCCCAGCATTTT CASSSTGSTVYSNQPQHF
TRBJ1-1 - TRBV6-5 - TGTGCCAGCAGTTACGGAGACAGGAACACTGAAGCTTTCTTT CASSYGDRNTEAFF
TRBJ2-1 - TRBV9 - TGTGCCAGCAGCGAGACAGGTTCGTCGAATGAGCAGTTCTTC CASSETGSSNEQFF
TRBJ2-3 TRBD2 TRBV5-1 once TGCGCCAGCAGCCCTAGCGGGGTCACAGATACGCAGTATTTT CASSPSGVTDTQYF
TRBJ1-3 - TRBV28 - TGTGCCAGCGGTCCGGGGTCGTGGGGTACAGACACCATATATTTT CASGPGSWGTDTIYF
TRBJ2-7 TRBD1 TRBV29-1 - TGCAGCGTTGATGTTAGGGGGCTTGGTGAGCAGTACTTC CSVDVRGLGEQYF
TRBJ1-5 TRBD1 TRBV2 - TGTGCCAGCAGTCGGGACAGTAGCAATCAGCCCCAGCATTTT CASSRDSSNQPQHF
TRBJ2-6 - TRBV5-6 once TGTGCCAGCACCCGAACGACAGGTACTGGGGCCAACGTCCTGACTTTC CASTRTTGTGANVLTF
TRBJ1-6 - TRBV19 few TGTGCCAGTAGCCTCCTGGGCAGGGGATCTGGGCCCCTCCACTTT CASSLLGRGSGPLHF
TRBJ1-5 - TRBV10-1 - TGCGCCAGCAGTGGGGTCTTGGAACGAGGGAAGTATCAGCCCCAGCATTTT CASSGVLERGKYQPQHF
TRBJ2-2 TRBD1 TRBV7-2 - TGTGCCAGCAGCCATGACAGGGCCACCGGGGAGCTGTTTTTT CASSHDRATGELFF
TRBJ1-1 - TRBV11-2 - TGTGCCAGCAGCTTAGATCGATGGGGCAGAACTTTCTTT CASSLDRWGRTFF
TRBJ1-1 TRBD1 TRBV7-6 once TGTGCCAGCAGCCCCGGACAGGGGACTGAAGCTTTCTTT CASSPGQGTEAFF
TRBJ1-1 - TRBV19 - TGTGCCAGTAGTATAGGTGGGGGCAACACTGAAGCTTTCTTT CASSIGGGNTEAFF
TRBJ1-6 TRBD1 TRBV5-1 - TGCGCCAGCAGCAGGGGACAGAGGGATAATTCACCCCTCCACTTT CASSRGQRDNSPLHF
TRBJ2-3 - TRBV7-2 - TGTGCCAGCAGCTTAGGTCGACTGGTAGATACGCAGTATTTT CASSLGRLVDTQYF
TRBJ1-1 TRBD1 TRBV28 once TGTGCCAGCAGCGAACGGACAGGGGGCCGCGAAGCTTTCTTT CASSERTGGREAFF
TRBJ1-1 TRBD1 TRBV5-1 - TGCGCCAGCAGCACTCTGGACAGGGACTTCTTAAGGTTT CASSTLDRDFLRF
TRBJ1-2 TRBD1 TRBV5-1 - TGCGCCAGCAGCCAAGGACAGGGGGCTCTTGGCTACACCTTC CASSQGQGALGYTF
TRBJ1-5 TRBD1 TRBV5-6 - TGTGCCAGCAGCTTGGGTCAGGGGGTCGGCAATCAGCCCCAGCATTTT CASSLGQGVGNQPQHF
TRBJ1-2 - TRBV6-5 once TGTGCCAGCACCCGAGCGAGGGGGGGAGACTGGGGCTACACCTTC CASTRARGGDWGYTF
TRBJ1-6 TRBD1 TRBV29-1 - TGCAGCGTAAGGGACAGGGGGAAGGATTCACCCCTCCACTTT CSVRDRGKDSPLHF
TRBJ2-3 - TRBV15 - TGTGCCACCGCCAGGGGGGGCACAGATACGCAGTATTTT CATARGGTDTQYF
TRBJ2-3 - TRBV7-2 - TGTGCCAGCAGCTTAGGGGGAGGCAAAGATACGCAGTATTTT CASSLGGGKDTQYF
TRBJ2-2 TRBD2 TRBV9 - TGTGCCAGCTCTCGCGGGGGTGTCGCGAACACCGGGGAGCTGTTTTTT CASSRGGVANTGELFF
TRBJ1-6 TRBD1 TRBV18 - TGTGCCAGCTCACCCACAGGGGATAATTCACCCCTCCACTTT CASSPTGDNSPLHF
TRBJ1-3 - TRBV3-1/TRBV3-2 - TGTGCCAGCAGCCCCAGAACCCGGGCTGGAAACACCATATATTTT CASSPRTRAGNTIYF
TRBJ2-7 - TRBV5-1 - TGCGCCAGCAGCTTGGAGCCATCCGTATACTACGAGCAGTACTTC CASSLEPSVYYEQYF
TRBJ1-1 - TRBV6-2/TRBV6-3 - TGTGCCACCCGTTATCGGGGGACTGAAGCTTTCTTT CATRYRGTEAFF
TRBJ1-1 - TRBV20-1 - TGCAGTGCTAGTACGGGGGTTCCCACTGAAGCTTTCTTT CSASTGVPTEAFF
TRBJ2-2 TRBD1 TRBV11-1 - TGTGCCAGCAGCTCCCAGGGGGCTGGTTGGGCCGGGGAGCTGTTTTTT CASSSQGAGWAGELFF
TRBJ2-2 TRBD1 TRBV7-9 - TGTGCCAGCAGCTCCGGGACAGGATCGGTGGCCGGGGAGCTGTTTTTT CASSSGTGSVAGELFF